This T cell receptor beta chain was obtained from a study of cytomegalovirus exposure and HLA in healthy donors. Whole-study results and caveats: Researchers reported in a later analysis that common viral pathogens appeared linked to several top clusters. In an earlier analysis, most TCR beta V segments were productive about 87% or about 30% of the time.

Trimming stripped 4 bases from V and 1 base from J, with 8 bases between. The CDR3 spans 13 residues. CDR1 and CDR2 from the germline V gene are SGHRS and YFSETQ. The PCR employed 60 Vbeta primers together with 13 Jbeta primers. Some clones are missing from TCRdb's copy, which holds only in-frame ones; the method was immunoSEQ multiplex PCR. This sample yields around 190,000 clones, of which approximately 86% are seen a single time; around 0.31% belongs to the top ten. Details on this clone: Its antigen is not identified.

V and J are TRBV5-1 and TRBJ2-5; D not resolved. Sequencing used PBMCs. This receptor was obtained from a woman under 40 in good health and CMV-seronegative. CDR3 sequence: CASSPDTQETQYF. The CDR3 DNA is TGCGCCAGCAGCCCTGACACCCAAGAGACCCAGTACTTC.